The T cell receptor (beta chain) under discussion was sequenced for a study of tumor T cells in aggressive B-cell lymphoma. Germline CDR1 reads SGHVS; CDR2 reads FNYEAQ. The CDR3 runs 17 residues. Trimming left V 0 bases short and J 0 bases short, with 14 bases between. Generated by immunoSEQ multiplex PCR, the TCRdb table keeps only in-frame clones and is missing some. The profile shows 9,000 to 13,000 clones, around 89% of them singletons. The source of this sequence is an adult with diffuse large B cell lymphoma. Material for sequencing was tumor tissue. The chain has TRBV7-6 and TRBJ1-1; D is unresolved. The CDR3 loop is CASSLAGSTPMNTEAFF. DNA for the CDR3: TGTGCCAGCAGCTTAGCGGGGAGTACCCCTATGAACACTGAAGCTTTCTTT.